This is a list of T cell receptor beta chains from one sample in a study of blood T cell repertoires in COVID-19. Assay: immunoSEQ multiplex PCR; the TCRdb copy retains only in-frame clones and omits some. Among 65,000 or so clones listed, over 70% were seen once. The sequencing sample was made of peripheral blood. These receptors originate from a man aged 25 to 40 with COVID-19, enrolled during active disease. Each CDR3 is given with its conserved first and last residue. D genes are given only for firm matches. Some rows mark clone size as missing; the rest say once, few, many or name a class of expanded clone.

TRBJ1-6	16	-	TRBD1	TRBV6-5	TGTGCCAGCAGTTACTCCCGACAGGGGCCGAATTCACCCCTCCACTTT	CASSYSRQGPNSPLHF
TRBJ1-5	15	-	-	TRBV7-2	TGTGCCAGCAGCACCCGGGGGTATAGCAATCAGCCCCAGCATTTT	CASSTRGYSNQPQHF
TRBJ2-6	17	-	-	TRBV6-1	TGTGCCAGCAGTGACAGGGCCCCGAGCTCTGGGGCCAACGTCCTGACTTTC	CASSDRAPSSGANVLTF
TRBJ1-2	14	-	-	TRBV28	TGTGCCAGCAGTCTCGTAGGGACTCGCTATGGCTACACCTTC	CASSLVGTRYGYTF
TRBJ1-6	14	-	-	TRBV30	TGTGCCTGGAGTGTGGGAGGCAGGGCGTCACCCCTCCACTTT	CAWSVGGRASPLHF
TRBJ1-2	17	once	-	TRBV29-1	TGCAGCGTTGAATTGGCGGAAGGTTACCTATACCCTTATGGCTACACCTTC	CSVELAEGYLYPYGYTF
TRBJ1-6	15	-	-	TRBV7-2	TGTGCCAGCAGCTTAGACGTCAACGGTAATTCACCCCTCCACTTT	CASSLDVNGNSPLHF
TRBJ1-1	13	-	TRBD1	TRBV27	TGTGCCAGCAGTGTCACAGGGGGCACTGAAGCTTTCTTT	CASSVTGGTEAFF
TRBJ1-4	12	-	-	TRBV28	TGTGCCAGCAGTTTATGGCGTGAAAAACTGTTTTTT	CASSLWREKLFF
TRBJ1-5	13	-	-	TRBV30	TGTGCCTGGGATCAGGGTGGAAATCAGCCCCAGCATTTT	CAWDQGGNQPQHF
TRBJ2-4	15	-	-	TRBV6-2/TRBV6-3	TGTGCCAGCAGTTATCTAATCGGAGCCAAAAACATTCAGTACTTC	CASSYLIGAKNIQYF
TRBJ1-5	15	-	TRBD1	TRBV9	TGTGCCAGCAGCGCCGGGACAGAATTCAATCAGCCCCAGCATTTT	CASSAGTEFNQPQHF
TRBJ2-7	13	-	-	TRBV9	TGTGCCAGCAGCGGAGGCGGCTCCTACGAGCAGTACTTC	CASSGGGSYEQYF
TRBJ2-1	16	-	-	TRBV4-2	TGTGCCAGCAGCAAAGACGTTAGCGGTTCCTACAATGAGCAGTTCTTC	CASSKDVSGSYNEQFF
TRBJ2-1	18	-	TRBD2	TRBV29-1	TGCAGCGTTGACGAAGGGGGACTAGCGGGAGTTTACTACAATGAGCAGTTCTTC	CSVDEGGLAGVYYNEQFF
TRBJ2-7	12	-	-	TRBV19	TGTGCCAGTAGTACGGGCTCCTACGAGCAGTACTTC	CASSTGSYEQYF
TRBJ2-7	20	-	TRBD2	TRBV7-3	TGTGCCAGCAGCCCCGAGGGACTAGCGGGAGGACCCTTCCGCCCCTACGAGCAGTACTTC	CASSPEGLAGGPFRPYEQYF
TRBJ1-2	13	-	TRBD1	TRBV11-2	TGTGCCAGCAGCCCGACAGGGGTTCATGGCTACACCTTC	CASSPTGVHGYTF
TRBJ2-5	18	-	TRBD1	TRBV11-2	TGTGCCAGCAGCTTTTCGGTAGGGGGACAGGGGAGTGGAGAGACCCAGTACTTC	CASSFSVGGQGSGETQYF
TRBJ1-6	15	-	-	TRBV28	TGTGCCAGCCGACTCAACGTCCCCTATAATTCACCCCTCCACTTT	CASRLNVPYNSPLHF
TRBJ2-1	14	-	-	TRBV30	TGTGCCTGGAGTGTAGGGGGAGCCTACAATGAGCAGTTCTTC	CAWSVGGAYNEQFF
TRBJ2-7	17	-	TRBD2	TRBV7-2	TGTGCCAGCAGCTCGACTAGCGGGAGATGGTCCTCCTACGAGCAGTACTTC	CASSSTSGRWSSYEQYF
TRBJ1-2	13	-	-	TRBV12-1	TGTGCCAGCAGCTTGGATCCAGGGATATGCTACACCTTC	CASSLDPGICYTF
TRBJ2-7	14	few	-	TRBV3-1/TRBV3-2	TGTGCCAGCGACAAGTGGGATGGAGGCTACGAGCAGTACTTC	CASDKWDGGYEQYF
TRBJ2-5	15	-	-	TRBV7-7	TGTGCTAGCAGTGTCGGGCAGGGGATAGGGGAGACCCAGTACTTC	CASSVGQGIGETQYF
TRBJ2-7	14	-	TRBD2	TRBV6-5	TGTGCCAGCACGCCGCGGAGCGGGAGTTACGAGCAGTACTTC	CASTPRSGSYEQYF
TRBJ2-3	13	-	-	TRBV2	TGTGCCAGCGGGCGGGCGGGCCGGGATACGCAGTATTTT	CASGRAGRDTQYF
TRBJ2-1	13	-	TRBD1	TRBV11-2	TGTGCCAGCAGCCCAGGGGGCTTAAATGAGCAGTTCTTC	CASSPGGLNEQFF
TRBJ1-1	13	-	-	TRBV30	TGTGCCTGCGAGCAGGGGATTAGCACTGAAGCTTTCTTT	CACEQGISTEAFF
TRBJ2-3	15	few	TRBD1	TRBV11-3	TGTGCCAGCAGCCCGGGACAGGGTAGGGCAGATACGCAGTATTTT	CASSPGQGRADTQYF
TRBJ1-4	13	-	TRBD1	TRBV27	TGTGCCACACGCCGGGACAGGGCGGAAAAACTGTTTTTT	CATRRDRAEKLFF
TRBJ1-5	15	-	-	TRBV19	TGTGCCACTACCGCCGACGGACATACCAATCAGCCCCAGCATTTT	CATTADGHTNQPQHF
TRBJ1-1	12	-	-	TRBV7-8	TGTGCCAGCAGCTTCACTTCCATCGGAGCTTTCTTT	CASSFTSIGAFF
TRBJ1-6	13	-	-	TRBV4-1	TGCGCCAGCAGCCAGTCCGGGTTTTCACCCCTCCACTTT	CASSQSGFSPLHF
TRBJ2-7	14	-	-	TRBV28	TGTGCCAGCAGTTTATCGGGGACACGCTACGAGCAGTACTTC	CASSLSGTRYEQYF
TRBJ1-1	14	-	-	TRBV30	TGTGCCTGGAAGCGGGATGGGGGGGCCCTTGAAGCTTTCTTT	CAWKRDGGALEAFF
TRBJ2-7	18	-	TRBD2	TRBV11-2	TGTGCCAGCAGCTTAGAGGGTCTAGCGGGAGGCTTCTCCTACGAGCAGTACTTC	CASSLEGLAGGFSYEQYF
TRBJ2-7	11	few	-	TRBV2	TGTGCCAGCGGAGACTCCTACGAGCAGTACTTC	CASGDSYEQYF
TRBJ1-2	14	-	-	TRBV29-1	TGCAGCGTTGAAAGCAGGTTGCCTTTCTATGGCTACACCTTC	CSVESRLPFYGYTF
TRBJ1-4	12	once	-	TRBV7-2	TGTGCCAGCTCCCAAGCGGTGGAAAAACTGTTTTTT	CASSQAVEKLFF
TRBJ1-1	13	-	TRBD1	TRBV2	TGTGCCAGCAGCGTGACAGGGCTCACTGAAGCTTTCTTT	CASSVTGLTEAFF
TRBJ2-1	13	-	-	TRBV11-3	TGTGCCAGCAGCTTAGAAGGCGGGGACGAGCAGTTCTTC	CASSLEGGDEQFF
TRBJ2-3	15	-	-	TRBV4-2	TGTGCCAGCAGCCAAGAAACTATTTCCACAGATACGCAGTATTTT	CASSQETISTDTQYF
TRBJ2-7	14	-	-	TRBV19	TGTGCCAGTAGTCCCGAGGGACTGGCCTACGAGCAGTACTTC	CASSPEGLAYEQYF
TRBJ1-6	18	-	-	TRBV25-1	TGTGCCAGCAGTGACCCGAGAGGGGGAAGCTCCTATAATTCACCCCTCCACTTT	CASSDPRGGSSYNSPLHF
TRBJ2-3	15	-	TRBD2	TRBV9	TGTGCCAGCAGCGCGAATAGCGGGAGCACAGATACGCAGTATTTT	CASSANSGSTDTQYF
TRBJ1-4	13	-	TRBD1	TRBV15	TGTGCCACCGGCGGGACAGGGGGTGAAAAACTGTTTTTT	CATGGTGGEKLFF
TRBJ2-7	13	-	-	TRBV2	TGTGCCAGCAGTGAATCAGGGTCCCACGAGCAGTACTTC	CASSESGSHEQYF
TRBJ2-7	14	-	TRBD1	TRBV27	TGTGCCAGCAGTCCCCGACAGGGATCCTACGAGCAGTACTTC	CASSPRQGSYEQYF
TRBJ2-1	13	-	TRBD1	TRBV7-3	TGTGCCAGCAGCATGGACAGGGACAATGAGCAGTTCTTC	CASSMDRDNEQFF
TRBJ2-2	18	-	TRBD2	TRBV4-2	TGTGCCAGCAGCCACCCTTCCACCGGGACTAGCGGGTCCGGGGAGCTGTTTTTT	CASSHPSTGTSGSGELFF
TRBJ2-7	14	once	-	TRBV3-1/TRBV3-2	TGTGCCAGCAGCCCCCGGGTCTTACCCTACGAGCAGTACTTC	CASSPRVLPYEQYF